This TCR beta chain derives from a study of OX40 agonist ivuxolimab in advanced cancers. About the research overall: Three patients, one with hepatocellular carcinoma and two with cutaneous melanoma, responded partially.

Generated by immunoSEQ multiplex PCR, the TCRdb table keeps only in-frame clones and is missing some. Found here are over 30,000 clones, 80% to 85% of them singletons; the top ten hold approximately 2.4%. Germline CDR1 and CDR2: SGHVS and FQNEAQ. CDR3 size: 15 residues. The junction had 7 bases not matched to a gene; V was cut back by 5 bases and J by 3 bases. No patient had autoimmune disease or received systemic immunosuppression. Study results and limitations: There was clonal expansion of CD4+ and CD8+ blood T cells by week 6 at 0.1 to 3.0 mg/kg.

About this clone: Its target is unknown.

This receptor was taken from an adult with an advanced solid tumor such as melanoma, head and neck, liver or kidney cancer. Here the sequenced sample was CD4+ or CD8+ T cells sorted from blood, taken in a trial of the OX40 agonist ivuxolimab. The J gene is TRBJ2-7, the V gene TRBV7-8; 10 bases are shared with TRBD1. The CDR3 coding sequence is TGTGCCAGCAGCCGCGCGACAGGGGGCAGCTACGAGCAGTACTTC. This encodes CASSRATGGSYEQYF.